This T cell receptor beta chain came from a study of blood T cell repertoires in COVID-19. The data were produced by immunoSEQ multiplex PCR, yet TCRdb's version contains in-frame clones alone and is incomplete. In the table there are around 160,000 clones, 88% of which are singletons. Sequencing was performed on PBMCs or T cells enriched from blood (not recorded which). This receptor was obtained from a woman between 25 and 40 years old with acute COVID-19.

The CDR3 region has the DNA TGTGCCTCCGGACTAGCGGGAGGACCTCTCTACGAGCAGTACTTC. Its protein product is CASGLAGGPLYEQYF. This chain links TRBV27 with TRBJ2-7; 14 bases align to TRBD2. Germline V gene lookup returns CDR1 MNHEY and CDR2 SMNVEV (reference sequence). The CDR3 is made up of 15 amino acids. Trimming at V came to 11 bases and at J to 3 bases, leaving 9 bases not matched to a gene.